The 23 T cell receptor beta chains in this list originate from one sample, sequenced in a study of cytomegalovirus exposure and HLA in healthy donors. The PCR used 60 Vbeta and 13 Jbeta primers. This table comes from immunoSEQ multiplex PCR, and its TCRdb copy is limited to in-frame clones, with some not included. The sample carries about 200,000 clones, under 90% recorded once. The specimen was PBMCs. These receptors were collected from a boy aged 2 to 10 in good health and CMV-seronegative.

This clone occurred a few times. This chain uses TRBV5-1 with TRBJ1-1, with a weak D call TRBD1 (6 bases). V was pared by 0 bases and J by 1 base, with 13 bases between. Germline CDR1 is SGHRS and CDR2 is YFSETQ. This CDR3 has 16 amino acids. Here the CDR3 DNA reads TGCGCCAGCAGCTTGGAAGGGGGGGGGTGGAACACTGAAGCTTTCTTT. This codes for CASSLEGGGWNTEAFF.

V gene TRBV9 combines with J gene TRBJ2-2; D is possibly TRBD2 (7 bases). This CDR3 is 15 amino acids long. Germline CDR1 reads SGDLS; CDR2 reads YYNGEE. Trimming cost V 0 bases and J 3 bases, with 9 bases left between them. The DNA for the CDR3 is TGTGCCAGCAGCGTAGAGGGGGGGGACACCGGGGAGCTGTTTTTT. Its translation is CASSVEGGDTGELFF.

This rearrangement joins TRBV4-1 to TRBJ1-1, with a weak D call TRBD1 (6 bases). Germline CDR1 and CDR2: MGHRA and YSYEKL. With 6 bases removed from V and 4 bases from J, the gap between germline ends came to 18 bases. The CDR3 length is 15 residues. The CDR3 nucleotides read TGCGCCAGCAGACCCCTGGGGGCTGGGAGCACTGAAGCTTTCTTT. Translated, it gives CASRPLGAGSTEAFF.

The V and J genes are TRBV9 and TRBJ1-1, with a tentative D call TRBD1 (5 bases). The CDR3 consists of 15 residues. Trimming shortened V by 2 bases and J by 0 bases, and 11 bases separated the two germline ends. Germline V gene lookup returns CDR1 SGDLS and CDR2 YYNGEE. The CDR3 region has the DNA TGTGCCAGCAGCGTGGGGGGGTTCATGAACACTGAAGCTTTCTTT. Its protein is CASSVGGFMNTEAFF.

This clone was found once. This rearrangement joins TRBV6-4 to TRBJ1-1; no clear D gene. Between the trimmed V and J ends, which lost 0 bases and 9 bases, there was a span of 11 bases. This CDR3 has 13 amino acids. In germline, CDR1 is MRHNA, CDR2 SNTAGT. As DNA, the CDR3 is TGTGCCAGCAGTGACTCCAGGATGAGCAAAGCTTTCTTT. Amino acids: CASSDSRMSKAFF.

The chain employs TRBV7-2 and TRBJ1-6, with no clear D. The V gene's germline CDR1 is SGHTA and CDR2 FQGNSA. The CDR3 is made up of 13 amino acids. Between the trimmed V and J ends, which lost 5 bases and 9 bases, there was a span of 11 bases. The DNA of the CDR3 is TGTGCCAGCAGCGAGAGGAGATTTTCACCCCTCCACTTT. This gives the protein CASSERRFSPLHF.

The chain uses TRBV4-3 and TRBJ2-3; 8 bases fit TRBD2. Germline CDR1 and CDR2: LGHNA and YSLEER. The ends lost 0 bases at V and 10 bases at J; junction bases unmatched: 9. The CDR3 covers 15 residues. CDR3 residues: CASSQETSGWSAQYF. The CDR3 coding sequence is TGCGCCAGCAGCCAAGAAACTAGCGGTTGGAGTGCGCAGTATTTT.

V and J are TRBV19 and TRBJ1-3, with 9 nucleotides matching TRBD1. CDR1 and CDR2 from the germline V gene are LNHDA and SQIVND (reference sequence). The CDR3 runs to 14 residues. V shed 11 bases and J 0 bases; nucleotides not matched to a gene: 5. In DNA form, the CDR3 reads TGTGCCTCAACAGGGGGCCACTCTGGAAACACCATATATTTT. Translation gives CASTGGHSGNTIYF.

The V gene is TRBV15, the J gene TRBJ1-5; D is uncertain. In germline, CDR1 is LNHNV, CDR2 YYDKDF (reference sequence). CDR3 size: 16 residues. V gave up 0 bases and J gave up 0 bases, with 9 bases separating them. The DNA for the CDR3 is TGTGCCACCAGCAGAGATCCCGGGGATAGCAATCAGCCCCAGCATTTT. Translation gives CATSRDPGDSNQPQHF.

The CDR3 loop is CASSIPRVPYNEQFF. The CDR3 nucleotides are TGTGCCAGTAGTATTCCCAGGGTGCCCTACAATGAGCAGTTCTTC. The chain employs TRBV19 and TRBJ2-1, with a possible D match to TRBD1 (5 bases). V lost 3 bases, J lost 2 bases, and 11 bases lay in between. The CDR3 length is 15 residues. CDR1 and CDR2 from the germline V gene are LNHDA and SQIVND (reference sequence).

This clone was counted a few times. Other nucleotide sequences from this sample produce the same CDR3. This chain links TRBV11-2 with TRBJ2-7, with 7 bases that match TRBD1. J was trimmed by 2 bases and V by 3 bases; bases with no gene match: 4. The CDR3 length is 14 residues. Germline CDR1 is SGHAT and CDR2 is FQNNGV. CDR3 sequence (DNA): TGTGCCAGCAGCTTGGGCCAGGGGGCCTACGAGCAGTACTTC. This translates into CASSLGQGAYEQYF.

The chain combines TRBV4-1 with TRBJ1-1; D uncertain. From germline, CDR1 is MGHRA and CDR2 YSYEKL. The CDR3 covers 15 residues. V lost 3 bases and J lost 11, with 22 bases in between. DNA of the CDR3: TGCGCCAGCAGCCACTTGGTAGGGAAAACGCGGGAGGCTTTCTTT. It is translated as CASSHLVGKTREAFF.

The CDR3 spells CASSSNRVYEQYF. The CDR3 DNA reads as TGTGCCAGCAGCTCTAACAGGGTCTACGAGCAGTACTTC. The chain uses TRBV11-1 and TRBJ2-5; D is perhaps TRBD1 (6 bases). The assigned J gene may be wrong: the sequence end matches TRBJ2-7 better. The CDR3 has 13 amino acids. Germline V gene data show CDR1 as SGHAT and CDR2 as FQDESV (reference sequence).

The chain carries TRBV4-2 and TRBJ1-6; D is unclear. Trimming cost V 0 bases and J 7 bases, with 4 bases left between them. CDR3 length equals 13 residues. Germline V CDR1 and CDR2: LGHNA, YNFKEQ. This CDR3 reads CASSQDPNSPLHF. The CDR3 nucleotides read TGTGCCAGCAGCCAAGACCCAAATTCACCCCTCCACTTT.

The CDR3: CASRRSGDRETQYF. The CDR3 bases are TGTGCCAGCAGACGAAGTGGGGACAGGGAGACCCAGTACTTC. The chain employs TRBV6-5 and TRBJ2-5; 8 bases align to TRBD1. The CDR3 covers 14 residues. CDR1 is MNHEY, CDR2 SVGAGI, per germline. V shed 6 bases, J shed 5 bases, and the junction held 8 bases outside the gene matches.

J is TRBJ2-2 and V is TRBV6-4, with 8 nucleotides matching TRBD1. The germline V gene has CDR1 MRHNA and CDR2 SNTAGT. V was pared by 6 bases and J by 5 bases, with 5 bases of the junction left unmatched. The CDR3 extends over 14 amino acids. Here the CDR3 DNA reads TGTGCCAGCAGAAGACAGGGGCGGACCGGGGAGCTGTTTTTT. Translating gives CASRRQGRTGELFF.

The genes are TRBV19 and TRBJ2-5; the D gene is possibly TRBD1 (6 bases). Trimming removed 6 bases at V and 2 bases at J, with 10 bases between. The CDR3 is 13 amino acids. CDR1 is LNHDA, CDR2 SQIVND, per germline (reference sequence). Here the CDR3 DNA reads TGTGCCAGTAGCGGACAGAGTCAAGAGACCCAGTACTTC. Translation: CASSGQSQETQYF.

V and J are TRBV5-6 and TRBJ2-3; D is uncertain. CDR3 length equals 14 residues. CDR1 is SGHDT and CDR2 is YYEEEE in the germline V gene. V lost 4 bases and J lost 4, with 13 bases in between. The CDR3 spells CASSLRLPPDTQYF. The CDR3 DNA follows: TGTGCCAGCAGCCTCCGACTCCCCCCAGATACGCAGTATTTT.

The chain combines TRBV7-9 with TRBJ1-6, with 7 bases matching TRBD1. V shed 2 bases, J shed 8 bases, and the junction held 3 bases outside the gene matches. The CDR3 spans 14 residues. Germline assignment: CDR1 SEHNR and CDR2 FQNEAQ (reference sequence). CDR3 in amino acids: CASSLRDRYSPLHF. As DNA, the CDR3 is TGTGCCAGCAGCTTAAGGGACAGATATTCACCCCTCCACTTT.

The genes are TRBV13 and TRBJ1-1; tentative D call: TRBD1 (5 bases). V shed 5 bases and J shed 1 base, with 11 bases lying between them. This CDR3 has 14 amino acids. The germline V gene has CDR1 PRHDT and CDR2 FYEKMQ (reference sequence). The CDR3 protein is CASSTLTANTEAFF. The CDR3 DNA is TGTGCCAGCAGCACCTTGACAGCGAACACTGAAGCTTTCTTT.

The chain links TRBV12-5 to TRBJ2-7; TRBD1 matches at 8 bases. The CDR3 sequence is 19 residues long. V dropped 0 bases and J dropped 2; count of bases not matched to a gene: 15. Germline V gene sequence: CDR1 LGHNT, CDR2 FRNRAP. In nucleotides, the CDR3 is TGTGCTAGTGGTTTGGTCTCCGGGACAGGCCCCGTTGGTCCCTACGAGCAGTACTTC. Protein: CASGLVSGTGPVGPYEQYF.

The chain combines TRBV19 with TRBJ2-1; perhaps TRBD1 as D (6 bases). The CDR3 loop spans 12 amino acids. Germline V gene data show CDR1 as LNHDA and CDR2 as SQIVND (reference sequence). V lost 10 bases, J lost 7 bases, and 14 bases lay in between. The CDR3, as DNA: TGTGCCACCGGTCACAGGGTAAATGAGCAGTTCTTC. Protein product: CATGHRVNEQFF. The variable domain in full, with the rest retrieved from reference TRBV19 and TRBJ2-1, is DGGITQSPKYLFRKEGQNVTLSCEQNLNHDAMYWYRQDPGQGLRLIYYSQIVNDFQKGDIAEGYSVSREKKESFPLTVTSAQKNPTAFYLCATGHRVNEQFFGPGTRLTVL.

V is TRBV7-2 and J is TRBJ1-6, with a tentative D call TRBD1 (6 bases). V lost 5 bases to trimming and J lost 5 bases, with 22 bases between them. The CDR3 totals 18 residues. CDR1 SGHTA and CDR2 FQGNSA come from the germline V gene. The chain's CDR3 is CASSPYQQGIGNNSPLHF. The CDR3 nucleotides read TGTGCCAGCAGCCCGTATCAACAGGGAATTGGCAATAATTCACCCCTCCACTTT.